The sample holds a few counts of the clone carrying this T cell receptor beta chain. This sample's time point: healthy volunteer bleed at 2 weeks. From whole blood left unfractionated, total RNA was extracted. The data belong to a study of human T cells and chemical hapten exposure. MiXCR was run by TCRdb on the RACE reads, yielding one entry per CDR3 protein. The table includes roughly 130,000 distinct CDR3 sequences, approximately 9.5% detected once. This CDR3 is built from 15 residues. V lost 6 bases to trimming and J lost 6 bases; unmatched junction nucleotides: 11. V gene TRBV12-3 or TRBV12-4 combines with J gene TRBJ2-1, with 7 nucleotides matching TRBD2. The sequence was obtained from a male donor in good health. Some clones in this sample may be carry-over from other donors' samples. Sequencing was done on a sample of whole blood. The CDR3 region is CASSPSGLEGNEQFF. The CDR3 region has the DNA TGTGCCAGCAGCCCTAGCGGACTTGAGGGCAATGAGCAGTTCTTC.